The TCR beta chain described here comes from a study of OX40 agonist ivuxolimab in advanced cancers. Study context: Patients received the agonistic anti-OX40 (CD134) antibody ivuxolimab.

The V end lost 6 bases, the J end lost 7 bases, and 4 bases lay between the germline ends. Germline V CDR1 and CDR2: LGHNT, FRNRAP. This CDR3 has 10 residues. This clone came up a few times. Its antigen is not identified. Clones were read by immunoSEQ multiplex PCR, and TCRdb kept only the in-frame ones, dropping some. The repertoire holds around 70,000 clones, 70% to 85% seen once, with 0.95% to 1.3% in the top ten. Points from the study as a whole: At doses 0.1 to 3.0 mg/kg, CD4+ and CD8+ clones expanded.

The receptor comes from an adult with an advanced solid tumor such as melanoma, head and neck, liver or kidney cancer. The sample consisted of CD4+ or CD8+ T cells sorted from blood, taken in a trial of the OX40 agonist ivuxolimab. The J gene is TRBJ1-3, the V gene TRBV12-5, with unresolved D. As DNA, the CDR3 is TGTGCTAGTGGCTCTAACACCATATATTTT. The encoded protein is CASGSNTIYF.